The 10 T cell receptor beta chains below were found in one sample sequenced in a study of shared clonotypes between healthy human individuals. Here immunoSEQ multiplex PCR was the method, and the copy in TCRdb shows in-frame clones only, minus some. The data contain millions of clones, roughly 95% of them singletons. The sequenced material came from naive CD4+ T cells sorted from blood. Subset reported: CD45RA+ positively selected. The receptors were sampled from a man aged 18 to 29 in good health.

The DNA for the CDR3 is TGTGCCAGCAGCTTGGGGCGGAGGGGCCCCTACAATGAGCAGTTCTTC. This sequence encodes CASSLGRRGPYNEQFF. The chain couples TRBV5-6 to TRBJ2-1; weak D call: TRBD2 (6 bases). CDR1 and CDR2 (germline): SGHDT, YYEEEE. The CDR3 loop spans 16 amino acids. The V end lost 0 bases, the J end lost 2 bases, and 12 bases lay between the germline ends.

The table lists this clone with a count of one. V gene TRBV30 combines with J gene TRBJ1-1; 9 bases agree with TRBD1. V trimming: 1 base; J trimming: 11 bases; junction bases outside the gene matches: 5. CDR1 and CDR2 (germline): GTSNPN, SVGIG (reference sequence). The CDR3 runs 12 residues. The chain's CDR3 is CAWSGQGVKAFF. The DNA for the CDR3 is TGTGCCTGGAGTGGACAGGGGGTTAAGGCTTTCTTT.

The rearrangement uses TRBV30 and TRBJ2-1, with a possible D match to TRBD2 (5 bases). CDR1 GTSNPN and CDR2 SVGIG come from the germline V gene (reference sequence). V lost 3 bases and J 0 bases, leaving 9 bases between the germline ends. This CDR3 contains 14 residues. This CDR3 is CAWRKGSSYNEQFF. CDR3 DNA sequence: TGTGCCTGGAGAAAAGGGAGCTCCTACAATGAGCAGTTCTTC.

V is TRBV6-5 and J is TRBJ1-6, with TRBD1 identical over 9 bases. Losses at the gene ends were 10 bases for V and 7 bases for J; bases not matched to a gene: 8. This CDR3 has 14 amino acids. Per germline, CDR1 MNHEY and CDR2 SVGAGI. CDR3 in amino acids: CAIGYRGRNSPLHF. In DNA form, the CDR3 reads TGTGCCATAGGTTACAGGGGGCGGAATTCACCCCTCCACTTT.

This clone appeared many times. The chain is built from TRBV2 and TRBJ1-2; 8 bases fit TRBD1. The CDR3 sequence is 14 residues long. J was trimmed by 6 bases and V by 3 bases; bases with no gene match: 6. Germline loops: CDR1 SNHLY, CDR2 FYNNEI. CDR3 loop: CASSEDWTGNGYTF. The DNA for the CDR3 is TGTGCCAGCAGTGAGGATTGGACAGGGAATGGCTACACCTTC.

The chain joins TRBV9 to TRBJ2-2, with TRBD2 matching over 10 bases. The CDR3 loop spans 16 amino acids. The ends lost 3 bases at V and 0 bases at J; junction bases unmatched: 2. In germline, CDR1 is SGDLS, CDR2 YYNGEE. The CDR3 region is CASSASGGANTGELFF. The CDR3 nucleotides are TGTGCCAGCAGCGCTAGCGGGGGTGCGAACACCGGGGAGCTGTTTTTT.

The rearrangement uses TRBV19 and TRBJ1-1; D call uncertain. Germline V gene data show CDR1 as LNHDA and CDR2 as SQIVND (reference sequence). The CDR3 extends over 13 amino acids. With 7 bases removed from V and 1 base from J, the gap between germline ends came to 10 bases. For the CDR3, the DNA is TGTGCCAGTATAAACGGAAAGAACACTGAAGCTTTCTTT. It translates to CASINGKNTEAFF.

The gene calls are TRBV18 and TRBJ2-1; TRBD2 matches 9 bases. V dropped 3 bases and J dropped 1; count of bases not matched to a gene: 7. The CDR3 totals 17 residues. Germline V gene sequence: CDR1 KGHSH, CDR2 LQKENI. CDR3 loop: CASSPPGSGGSYNEQFF. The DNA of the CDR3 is TGTGCCAGCTCACCTCCGGGTAGCGGGGGATCCTACAATGAGCAGTTCTTC.

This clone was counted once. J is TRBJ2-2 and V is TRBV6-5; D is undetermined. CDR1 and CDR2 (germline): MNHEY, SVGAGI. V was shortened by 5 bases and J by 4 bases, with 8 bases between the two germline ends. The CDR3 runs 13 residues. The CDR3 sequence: CASSRGSTGELFF. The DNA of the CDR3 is TGTGCCAGCAGTCGCGGCAGCACCGGGGAGCTGTTTTTT.

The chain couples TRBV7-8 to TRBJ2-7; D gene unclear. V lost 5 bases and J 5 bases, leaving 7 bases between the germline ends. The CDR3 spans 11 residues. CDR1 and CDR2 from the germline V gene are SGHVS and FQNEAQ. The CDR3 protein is CASSPDHEQYF. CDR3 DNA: TGTGCCAGCAGCCCCGACCACGAGCAGTACTTC.